This T cell receptor beta chain was recorded in a study of blood T cell repertoires in COVID-19. Study-level background: Sample material is recorded as cDNA or gDNA derived from T cells, B-cell-depleted T cells, or PBMCs.

V lost 6 bases to trimming and J lost 0 bases; unmatched junction nucleotides: 8. The CDR3 is 16 amino acids. CDR1 MNHEY and CDR2 SMNVEV come from the germline V gene (reference sequence). Profiling relied on immunoSEQ multiplex PCR, and the TCRdb table lists in-frame clones only, not all of them. This sample has around 270,000 clones, with about 87% found just once. The material sequenced was peripheral blood. This TCR derives from a man aged 55 to 70 who had recovered from COVID-19. This chain joins TRBV27 and TRBJ2-4, with 7 nucleotides matching TRBD1. CDR3 in DNA: TGTGCCAGCAGGCCTTTGACAGGGTTAGCCAAAAACATTCAGTACTTC. It is translated as CASRPLTGLAKNIQYF.